What follows are 2 T cell receptor beta chains derived from one specimen sequenced in a study of low-dose radiotherapy and immunotherapy resistance in tumors. Alpha and beta chains were covered, as first-strand cDNA relied on TRAV- and TRBV-specific primers. TCR amplification involved around 22 PCR cycles with a constant-region primer and V-primer adapter. TCRdb independently ran MiXCR on the reads; one entry per CDR3 protein. Of over 15,000 distinct CDR3 sequences detected, less than 85% appear once; the ten largest clones hold approximately 5.3%. All receptors come from a human donor with advanced metastatic prostate, ovarian, gallbladder or colorectal cancer (not recorded which). This table probably holds off-target reads from a library built for another chain.

V is TRBV14 and J is TRBJ2-4; possibly TRBD1 for D (7 bases). The CDR3 loop spans 14 amino acids. Trimming took off 1 base at V and 9 bases at J, with 13 bases between the two ends. Per germline, CDR1 SGHDN and CDR2 FVKESK. CDR3 DNA: TGTGCCAGCAGCCAAGCGGGCAGGGGGGCCATTCAGTACTTC. Translated, it gives CASSQAGRGAIQYF.

This sequence joins TRBV20-1 and TRBJ1-1; D gene unclear. Trimming removed 1 base at V and 5 bases at J, with 5 bases between. CDR3 length equals 11 residues. The germline gives CDR1 DFQATT, CDR2 SNEGSKA (reference sequence). CDR3 amino acids: CSARVRTEAFF. Here the CDR3 DNA reads TGCAGTGCTAGAGTCAGGACTGAAGCTTTCTTT.